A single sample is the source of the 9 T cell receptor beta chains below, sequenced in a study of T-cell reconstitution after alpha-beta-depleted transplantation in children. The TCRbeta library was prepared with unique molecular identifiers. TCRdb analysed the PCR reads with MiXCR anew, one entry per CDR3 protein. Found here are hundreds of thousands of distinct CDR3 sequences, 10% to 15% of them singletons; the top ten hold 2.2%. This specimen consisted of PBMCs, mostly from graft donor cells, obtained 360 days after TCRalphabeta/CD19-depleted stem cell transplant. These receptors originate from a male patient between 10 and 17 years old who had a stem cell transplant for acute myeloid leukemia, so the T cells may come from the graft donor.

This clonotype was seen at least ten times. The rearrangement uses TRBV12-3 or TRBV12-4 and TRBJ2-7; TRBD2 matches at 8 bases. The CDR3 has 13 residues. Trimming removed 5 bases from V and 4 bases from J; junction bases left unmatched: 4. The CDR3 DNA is TGTGCCAGCAGTAGCGGGAGTTTGTACGAGCAGTACTTC. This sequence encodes CASSSGSLYEQYF.

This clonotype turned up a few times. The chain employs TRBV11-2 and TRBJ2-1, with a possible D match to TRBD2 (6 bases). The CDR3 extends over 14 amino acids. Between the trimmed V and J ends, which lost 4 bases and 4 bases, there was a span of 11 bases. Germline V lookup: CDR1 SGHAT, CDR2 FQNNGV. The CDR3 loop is CASSSRDFYNEQFF. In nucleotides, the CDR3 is TGTGCCAGCAGCTCCCGGGACTTTTACAATGAGCAGTTCTTC.

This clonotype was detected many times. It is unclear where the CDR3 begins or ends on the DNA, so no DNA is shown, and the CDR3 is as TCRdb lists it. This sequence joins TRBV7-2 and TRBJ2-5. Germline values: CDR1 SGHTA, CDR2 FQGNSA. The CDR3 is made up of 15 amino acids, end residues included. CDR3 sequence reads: CASSFGNGVQETQYF.

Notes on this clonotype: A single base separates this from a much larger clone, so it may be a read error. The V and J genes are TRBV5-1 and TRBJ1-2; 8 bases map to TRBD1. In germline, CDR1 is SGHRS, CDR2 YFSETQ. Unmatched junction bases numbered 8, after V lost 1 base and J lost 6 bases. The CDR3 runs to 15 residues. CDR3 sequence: CASSLLSGGDDGYTF. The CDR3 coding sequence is TGCGCCAGCAGCTTGCTGTCAGGGGGCGATGATGGCTACACCTTC.

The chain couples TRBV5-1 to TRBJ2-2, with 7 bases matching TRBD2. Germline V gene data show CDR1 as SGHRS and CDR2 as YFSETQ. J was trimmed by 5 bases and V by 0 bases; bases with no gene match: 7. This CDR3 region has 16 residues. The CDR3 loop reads CASSLVSGAMTGELFF. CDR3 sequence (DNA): TGCGCCAGCAGCTTGGTCAGCGGGGCAATGACCGGGGAGCTGTTTTTT.

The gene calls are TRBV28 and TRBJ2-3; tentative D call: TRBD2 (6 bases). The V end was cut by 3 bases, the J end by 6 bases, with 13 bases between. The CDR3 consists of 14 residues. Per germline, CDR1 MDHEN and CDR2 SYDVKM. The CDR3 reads CASSFLRDQDTQYF. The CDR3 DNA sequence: TGTGCCAGCAGTTTCTTGCGGGATCAGGATACGCAGTATTTT.

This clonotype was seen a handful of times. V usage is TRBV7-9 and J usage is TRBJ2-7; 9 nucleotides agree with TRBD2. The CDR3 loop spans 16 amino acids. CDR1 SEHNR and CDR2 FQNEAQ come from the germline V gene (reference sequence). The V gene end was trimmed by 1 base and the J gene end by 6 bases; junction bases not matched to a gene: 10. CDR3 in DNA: TGTGCCAGCAGCTTAGACGGCGGGAGGGCCGATCCCGAGCAGTACTTC. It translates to CASSLDGGRADPEQYF.

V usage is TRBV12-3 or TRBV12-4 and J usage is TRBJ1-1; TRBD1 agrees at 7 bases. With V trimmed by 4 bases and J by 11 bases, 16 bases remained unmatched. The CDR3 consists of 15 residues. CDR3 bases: TGTGCCAGCAGTTCCCCGACAGGGCGAGGAGGGCCTGCTTTCTTT. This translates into CASSSPTGRGGPAFF.

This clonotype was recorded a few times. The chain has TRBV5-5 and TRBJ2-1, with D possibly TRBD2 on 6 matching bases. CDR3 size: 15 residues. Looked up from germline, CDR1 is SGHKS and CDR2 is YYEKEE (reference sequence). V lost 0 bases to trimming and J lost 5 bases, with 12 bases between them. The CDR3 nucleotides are TGTGCCAGCAGCTTGGACGGCGGGGCGAACAATGAGCAGTTCTTC. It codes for CASSLDGGANNEQFF.